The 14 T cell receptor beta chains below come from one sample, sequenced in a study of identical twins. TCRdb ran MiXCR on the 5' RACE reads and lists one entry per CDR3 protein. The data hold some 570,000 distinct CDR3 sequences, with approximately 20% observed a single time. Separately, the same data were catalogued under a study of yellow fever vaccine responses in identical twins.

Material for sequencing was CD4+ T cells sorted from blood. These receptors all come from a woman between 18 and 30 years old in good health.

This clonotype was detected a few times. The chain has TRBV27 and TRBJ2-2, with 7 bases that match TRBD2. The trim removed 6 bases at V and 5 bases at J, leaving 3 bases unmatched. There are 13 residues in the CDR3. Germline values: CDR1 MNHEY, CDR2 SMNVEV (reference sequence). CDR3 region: CASRRGETGELFF. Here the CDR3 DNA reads TGTGCCAGCAGACGGGGGGAGACCGGGGAGCTGTTTTTT.

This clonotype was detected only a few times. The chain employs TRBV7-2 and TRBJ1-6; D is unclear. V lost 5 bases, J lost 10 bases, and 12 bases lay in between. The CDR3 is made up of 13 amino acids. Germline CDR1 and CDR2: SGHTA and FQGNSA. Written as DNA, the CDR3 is TGTGCCAGCAGCCCTCGTGGGGTCTCACCCCTCCACTTT. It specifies CASSPRGVSPLHF. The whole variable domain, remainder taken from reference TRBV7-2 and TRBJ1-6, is GAGVSQSPSNKVTEKGKDVELRCDPISGHTALYWYRQSLGQGLEFLIYFQGNSAPDKSGLPSDRFSAERTGGSVSTLTIQRTQQEDSAVYLCASSPRGVSPLHFGNGTRLTVT.

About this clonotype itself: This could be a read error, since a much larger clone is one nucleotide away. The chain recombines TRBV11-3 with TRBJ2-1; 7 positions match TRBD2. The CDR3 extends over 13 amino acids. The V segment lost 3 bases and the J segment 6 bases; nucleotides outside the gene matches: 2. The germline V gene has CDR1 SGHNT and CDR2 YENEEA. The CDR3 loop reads CASSFASGNEQFF. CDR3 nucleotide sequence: TGTGCCAGCAGCTTCGCTAGCGGCAATGAGCAGTTCTTC.

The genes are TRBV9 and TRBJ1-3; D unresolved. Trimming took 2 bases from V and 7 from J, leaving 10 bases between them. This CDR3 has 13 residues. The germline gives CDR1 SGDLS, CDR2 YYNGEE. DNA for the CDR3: TGTGCCAGCAGCGTGGGAATTTTGAACACCATATATTTT. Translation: CASSVGILNTIYF.

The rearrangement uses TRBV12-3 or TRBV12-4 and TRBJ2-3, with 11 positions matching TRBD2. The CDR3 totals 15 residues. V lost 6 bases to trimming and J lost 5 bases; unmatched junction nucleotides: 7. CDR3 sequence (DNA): TGTGCCAGCAGCCCGTCTAGCGGGAGGAGAGATACGCAGTATTTT. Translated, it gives CASSPSSGRRDTQYF.

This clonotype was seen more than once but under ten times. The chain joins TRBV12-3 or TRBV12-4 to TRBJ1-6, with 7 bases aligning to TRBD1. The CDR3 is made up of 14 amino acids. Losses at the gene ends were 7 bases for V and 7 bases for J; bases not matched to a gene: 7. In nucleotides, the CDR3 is TGTGCCAGCACCTCCGGGACAGTCAATTCACCCCTCCACTTT. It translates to CASTSGTVNSPLHF.

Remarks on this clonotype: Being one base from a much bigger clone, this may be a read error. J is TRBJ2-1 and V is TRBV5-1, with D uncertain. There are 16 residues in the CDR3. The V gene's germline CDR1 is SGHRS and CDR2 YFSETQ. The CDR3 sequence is CASSLDPNPSYNELFF. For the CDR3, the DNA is TGCGCCAGCAGCTTGGATCCAAACCCCTCCTACAATGAGCTGTTCTTC.

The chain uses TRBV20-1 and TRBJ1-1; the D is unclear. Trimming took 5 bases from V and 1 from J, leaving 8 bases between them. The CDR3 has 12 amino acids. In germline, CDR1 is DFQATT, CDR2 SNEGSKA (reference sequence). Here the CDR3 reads CSALWRNTEAFF. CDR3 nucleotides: TGCAGTGCTCTTTGGCGGAACACTGAAGCTTTCTTT.

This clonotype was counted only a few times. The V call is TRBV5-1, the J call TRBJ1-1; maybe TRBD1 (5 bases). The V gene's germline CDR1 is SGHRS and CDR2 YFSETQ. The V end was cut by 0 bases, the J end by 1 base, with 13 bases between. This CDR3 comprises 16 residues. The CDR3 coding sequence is TGCGCCAGCAGCTTGGCGGGGGGACCCCGGAACACTGAAGCTTTCTTT. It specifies CASSLAGGPRNTEAFF. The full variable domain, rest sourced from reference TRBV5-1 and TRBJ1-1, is KAGVTQTPRYLIKTRGQQVTLSCSPISGHRSVSWYQQTPGQGLQFLFEYFSETQRNKGNFPGRFSGRQFSNSRSEMNVSTLELGDSALYLCASSLAGGPRNTEAFFGQGTRLTVV.

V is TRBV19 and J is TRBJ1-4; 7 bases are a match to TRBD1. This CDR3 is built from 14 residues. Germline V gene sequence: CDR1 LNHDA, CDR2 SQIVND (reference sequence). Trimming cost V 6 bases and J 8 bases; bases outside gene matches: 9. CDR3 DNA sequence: TGTGCCAGTAGCCCGGGACAGATGGGAGAAAAACTGTTTTTT. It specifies CASSPGQMGEKLFF. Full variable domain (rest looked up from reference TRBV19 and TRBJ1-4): DGGITQSPKYLFRKEGQNVTLSCEQNLNHDAMYWYRQDPGQGLRLIYYSQIVNDFQKGDIAEGYSVSREKKESFPLTVTSAQKNPTAFYLCASSPGQMGEKLFFGSGTQLSVL.

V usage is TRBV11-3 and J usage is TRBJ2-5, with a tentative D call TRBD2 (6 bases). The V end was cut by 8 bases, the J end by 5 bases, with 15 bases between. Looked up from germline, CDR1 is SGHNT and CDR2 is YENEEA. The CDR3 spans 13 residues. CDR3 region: CASAVGGRETQYF. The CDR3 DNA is TGTGCCAGCGCGGTCGGGGGTCGGGAGACCCAGTACTTC.

CDR3 sequence: CASSFWSGRGYEQYF. Here the CDR3 DNA reads TGTGCCAGCAGCTTTTGGAGCGGGAGGGGTTACGAGCAGTACTTC. The J gene is TRBJ2-7, the V gene TRBV3-1; 10 nucleotides match TRBD2. The CDR3 length is 15 residues. Germline V gene data show CDR1 as LGHDT and CDR2 as YNNKEL (reference sequence). The J segment lost 4 bases and the V segment lost 5 bases, leaving 8 bases of the junction unmatched.

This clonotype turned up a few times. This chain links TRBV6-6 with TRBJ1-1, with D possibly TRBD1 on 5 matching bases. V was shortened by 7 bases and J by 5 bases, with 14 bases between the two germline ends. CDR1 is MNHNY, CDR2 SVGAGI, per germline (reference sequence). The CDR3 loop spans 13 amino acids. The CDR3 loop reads CASNTQGKTEAFF. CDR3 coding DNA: TGTGCCAGCAATACGCAGGGAAAAACTGAAGCTTTCTTT.

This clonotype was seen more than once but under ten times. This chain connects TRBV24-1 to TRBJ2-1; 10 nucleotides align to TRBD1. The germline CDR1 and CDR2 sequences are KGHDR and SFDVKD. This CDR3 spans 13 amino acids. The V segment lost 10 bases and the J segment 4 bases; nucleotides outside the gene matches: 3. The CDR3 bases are TGTGCCACGGGGACAGGGGATTACAATGAGCAGTTCTTC. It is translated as CATGTGDYNEQFF.